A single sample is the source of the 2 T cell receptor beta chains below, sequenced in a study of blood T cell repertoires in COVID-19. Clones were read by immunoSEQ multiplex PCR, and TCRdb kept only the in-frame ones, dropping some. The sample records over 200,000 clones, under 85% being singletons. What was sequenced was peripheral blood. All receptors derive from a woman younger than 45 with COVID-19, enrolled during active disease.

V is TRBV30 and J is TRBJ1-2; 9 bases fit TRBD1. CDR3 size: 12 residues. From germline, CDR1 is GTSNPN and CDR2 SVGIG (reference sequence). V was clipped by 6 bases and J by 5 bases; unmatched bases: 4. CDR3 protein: CACQDRGYGYTF. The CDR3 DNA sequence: TGTGCCTGTCAGGACAGGGGATATGGCTACACCTTC.

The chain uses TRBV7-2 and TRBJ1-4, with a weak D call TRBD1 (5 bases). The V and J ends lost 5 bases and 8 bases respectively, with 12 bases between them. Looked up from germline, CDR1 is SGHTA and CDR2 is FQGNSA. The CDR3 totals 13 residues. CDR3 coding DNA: TGTGCCAGCAGCAGGCAGGGAGGCGAAAAACTGTTTTTT. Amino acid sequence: CASSRQGGEKLFF. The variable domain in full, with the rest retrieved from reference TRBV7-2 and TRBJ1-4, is GAGVSQSPSNKVTEKGKDVELRCDPISGHTALYWYRQSLGQGLEFLIYFQGNSAPDKSGLPSDRFSAERTGGSVSTLTIQRTQQEDSAVYLCASSRQGGEKLFFGSGTQLSVL.